These 9 T cell receptor beta chains originate from one sample sequenced in a study of cytomegalovirus exposure and HLA in healthy donors. It was with 60 Vbeta and 13 Jbeta primers that the PCR ran. Profiled with immunoSEQ multiplex PCR; TCRdb holds only in-frame clones, not every one. The table records 55,000 to 65,000 clones, 60% to 85% of them present only once. Sample: PBMCs. The receptors shown here come from a middle-aged woman in good health and CMV-seropositive.

This clone showed up just once. The chain has TRBV2 and TRBJ1-1; D possibly corresponds to TRBD1 (6 bases). Germline CDR1 and CDR2: SNHLY and FYNNEI. Deletions cut 4 bases from V and 6 bases from J, with 18 bases between. The CDR3 covers 15 residues. CDR3 loop: CASSVGAFGGAEAFF. DNA for the CDR3: TGTGCCAGCAGTGTAGGGGCTTTTGGGGGCGCTGAAGCTTTCTTT. Using reference TRBV2 and TRBJ1-1 for the parts outside the CDR3, the full variable domain is EPEVTQTPSHQVTQMGQEVILRCVPISNHLYFYWYRQILGQKVEFLVSFYNNEISEKSEIFDDQFSVERPDGSNFTLKIRSTKLEDSAMYFCASSVGAFGGAEAFFGQGTRLTVV.

The chain recombines TRBV6-1 with TRBJ2-6; TRBD1 agrees at 9 bases. Germline CDR1 is MNHNS and CDR2 is SASEGT. V shed 4 bases, J shed 2 bases, and the junction held 3 bases outside the gene matches. CDR3 length: 16 amino acids. In nucleotides, the CDR3 is TGTGCCAGCAGTGCGGGACAGGGAACTGGGGCCAACGTCCTGACTTTC. It specifies CASSAGQGTGANVLTF.

The V gene is TRBV12-5, the J gene TRBJ2-1; 9 bases agree with TRBD2. The CDR3 has 18 residues. In germline, CDR1 is LGHNT, CDR2 FRNRAP. V shed 0 bases and J 0 bases; nucleotides not matched to a gene: 6. CDR3 sequence reads: CASGLVSGGLSSYNEQFF. In DNA, the CDR3 is TGTGCTAGTGGTTTGGTAAGCGGGGGGCTTAGCTCCTACAATGAGCAGTTCTTC.

This chain connects TRBV5-4 to TRBJ1-1, with a possible D match to TRBD1 (5 bases). Germline V gene data show CDR1 as SGHNT and CDR2 as YYREEE (reference sequence). The CDR3 contains 14 residues. V was cut by 2 bases and J by 3 bases, with 11 bases left in between. In nucleotides, the CDR3 is TGTGCCAGCAGCTTCGGCCAGGGCGACACTGAAGCTTTCTTT. This sequence encodes CASSFGQGDTEAFF.

This chain joins TRBV9 and TRBJ1-3; the D is unclear. V was shortened by 6 bases and J by 0 bases, with 7 bases between the two germline ends. The germline gives CDR1 SGDLS, CDR2 YYNGEE. The CDR3 extends over 13 amino acids. As DNA, the CDR3 is TGTGCCAGCACTCCCGGCTCTGGAAACACCATATATTTT. Amino acids: CASTPGSGNTIYF.

The chain combines TRBV6-1 with TRBJ1-5; 7 positions match TRBD1. The junction had 6 bases not matched to a gene; V was cut back by 4 bases and J by 6 bases. CDR3 size: 14 residues. The V gene's germline CDR1 is MNHNS and CDR2 SASEGT. DNA for the CDR3: TGTGCCAGCAGTGCGGGACAGACTCTTCAGCCCCAGCATTTT. Its protein product is CASSAGQTLQPQHF.

The chain recombines TRBV10-3 with TRBJ2-5; 8 bases agree with TRBD1. Germline CDR1 reads ENHRY; CDR2 reads SYGVKD. The ends lost 4 bases at V and 5 bases at J; junction bases unmatched: 12. The CDR3 runs 16 residues. The CDR3 DNA reads as TGTGCCATCAGTGGGTTTACCGGACAGGGAACCGAGACCCAGTACTTC. It specifies CAISGFTGQGTETQYF.

V usage is TRBV7-9 and J usage is TRBJ2-7; possible D gene TRBD2, 7 bases. The V end lost 7 bases, the J end lost 5 bases, and 18 bases lay between the germline ends. The germline gives CDR1 SEHNR, CDR2 FQNEAQ (reference sequence). The CDR3 sequence is 14 residues long. The CDR3 is CASNPPGGRHEQYF. DNA of the CDR3: TGTGCCAGCAACCCGCCCGGGGGGCGGCACGAGCAGTACTTC.

The CDR3 coding sequence is TGTGCCAGCAGCGTAGGGACTACTGGGGCCAACGTCCTGACTTTC. Translated, it gives CASSVGTTGANVLTF. The chain combines TRBV9 with TRBJ2-6; a weak D match, TRBD2 (6 bases). CDR3 length: 15 amino acids. Germline V lookup: CDR1 SGDLS, CDR2 YYNGEE. The V gene lost 0 bases and the J gene lost 2 bases, with 6 bases spanning the gap.